The TCR beta chain under discussion was sequenced for a study of cytomegalovirus exposure and HLA in healthy donors. Study details: Counted in an early data release were about 80 million unique TCRs from HLA-typed donors. Study results and limitations: HLA restriction was apparent for most CMV-associated TCR beta chains in a later analysis. Upon later analysis, TCR association rates were observed to vary by HLA locus, being highest for DRB1 and lowest for HLA-C.

The study ran its PCR with 60 Vbeta and 13 Jbeta primers. TCRdb's copy holds only in-frame clones and misses some; the assay was immunoSEQ multiplex PCR. The sample lists about 130,000 clones, 84% seen once, with almost 3% in the top ten. The germline V gene encodes CDR1 SGHRS and CDR2 YFSETQ. The CDR3 is made up of 14 amino acids. Trimming left V 4 bases short and J 3 bases short, with 11 bases between. Turning to this clone: Its antigen is unknown.

The chain couples TRBV5-1 to TRBJ1-5; D ambiguous. This TCR was recovered from a young woman in good health and CMV-seropositive. The sample consisted of PBMCs. CDR3 sequence: CASSPGSNNQPQHF. CDR3 sequence (DNA): TGCGCCAGCAGCCCCGGGTCCAACAATCAGCCCCAGCATTTT.